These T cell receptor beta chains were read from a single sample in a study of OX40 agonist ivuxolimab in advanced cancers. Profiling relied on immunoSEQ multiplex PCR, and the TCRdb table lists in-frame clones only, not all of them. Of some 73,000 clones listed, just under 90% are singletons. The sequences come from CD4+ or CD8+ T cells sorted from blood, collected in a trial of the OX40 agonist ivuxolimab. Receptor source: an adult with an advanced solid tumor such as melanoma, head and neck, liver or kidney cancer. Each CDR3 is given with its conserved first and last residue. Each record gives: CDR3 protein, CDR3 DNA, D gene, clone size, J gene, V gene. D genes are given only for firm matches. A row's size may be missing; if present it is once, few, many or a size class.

cdr3_aa: CASSIGQGISYEQYF; cdr3_nt: TGTGCCAGTAGTATCGGGCAAGGGATCTCCTACGAGCAGTACTTC; d_call: -; clone_size: -; j_call: TRBJ2-7; v_call: TRBV19
cdr3_aa: CASSVPSGNTDTQYF; cdr3_nt: TGTGCCAGCAGCGTCCCTAGCGGTAACACAGATACGCAGTATTTT; d_call: TRBD2; clone_size: -; j_call: TRBJ2-3; v_call: TRBV4-2
cdr3_aa: CAISEWGGGSGETQYF; cdr3_nt: TGTGCCATCAGTGAGTGGGGGGGAGGGTCTGGTGAGACCCAGTACTTC; d_call: TRBD2; clone_size: -; j_call: TRBJ2-5; v_call: TRBV10-3
cdr3_aa: CASQLAQETQYF; cdr3_nt: TGTGCCAGTCAACTAGCTCAAGAGACCCAGTACTTC; d_call: -; clone_size: once; j_call: TRBJ2-5; v_call: TRBV7-9
cdr3_aa: CASSLSGAYEQYF; cdr3_nt: TGTGCCAGCAGCTTATCAGGGGCCTACGAGCAGTACTTC; d_call: -; clone_size: -; j_call: TRBJ2-7; v_call: TRBV11-2
cdr3_aa: CASSLARRPTEAFF; cdr3_nt: TGTGCCAGCAGCTTAGCGCGGAGGCCCACTGAAGCTTTCTTT; d_call: -; clone_size: -; j_call: TRBJ1-1; v_call: TRBV7-3
cdr3_aa: CASTQAGRSWFF; cdr3_nt: TGTGCCAGCACCCAGGCAGGGCGGTCGTGGTTCTTC; d_call: -; clone_size: -; j_call: TRBJ2-1; v_call: TRBV27
cdr3_aa: CASTPRMSGGLDGYTF; cdr3_nt: TGTGCCAGCACACCCCGTATGAGCGGGGGACTGGATGGCTACACCTTC; d_call: -; clone_size: -; j_call: TRBJ1-2; v_call: TRBV9
cdr3_aa: CASSVLAFSIPGELFF; cdr3_nt: TGTGCCAGCAGTGTATTAGCTTTTTCGATTCCCGGGGAGCTGTTTTTT; d_call: -; clone_size: -; j_call: TRBJ2-2; v_call: TRBV2
cdr3_aa: CASSESASGNYNEQFF; cdr3_nt: TGCGCCAGCAGTGAGTCCGCTAGCGGGAATTACAATGAGCAGTTCTTC; d_call: TRBD2; clone_size: -; j_call: TRBJ2-1; v_call: TRBV10-1
cdr3_aa: CASSLGLAGIEQYF; cdr3_nt: TGTGCCAGCAGCTTGGGACTAGCGGGAATCGAGCAGTACTTC; d_call: TRBD2; clone_size: -; j_call: TRBJ2-7; v_call: TRBV5-4
cdr3_aa: CASSGSGPYEQYF; cdr3_nt: TGTGCCAGCAGTGGGTCAGGTCCCTACGAGCAGTACTTC; d_call: -; clone_size: -; j_call: TRBJ2-7; v_call: TRBV27
cdr3_aa: CASRGGGTPQETQYF; cdr3_nt: TGTGCCAGCAGAGGCGGAGGGACACCGCAAGAGACCCAGTACTTC; d_call: -; clone_size: -; j_call: TRBJ2-5; v_call: TRBV5-6
cdr3_aa: CASSTISGTSGRALGNEQFF; cdr3_nt: TGTGCCAGCAGTACTATTTCGGGGACTAGCGGGAGGGCTTTAGGGAATGAGCAGTTCTTC; d_call: TRBD2; clone_size: -; j_call: TRBJ2-1; v_call: TRBV28
cdr3_aa: CASSLSGTGEQYF; cdr3_nt: TGTGCCAGCAGCTTAAGTGGTACGGGTGAGCAGTACTTC; d_call: -; clone_size: -; j_call: TRBJ2-7; v_call: TRBV7-3
cdr3_aa: CTSSRTTRDTEAFF; cdr3_nt: TGTACCAGCTCACGGACAACGAGGGACACTGAAGCTTTCTTT; d_call: -; clone_size: -; j_call: TRBJ1-1; v_call: TRBV18
cdr3_aa: CASSLEGAYEQYF; cdr3_nt: TGTGCCAGCAGCTTGGAAGGAGCCTACGAGCAGTACTTC; d_call: -; clone_size: -; j_call: TRBJ2-7; v_call: TRBV5-6
cdr3_aa: CASSVEALSYEQYF; cdr3_nt: TGTGCCAGCAGCGTAGAGGCTCTCTCCTACGAGCAGTACTTC; d_call: -; clone_size: -; j_call: TRBJ2-7; v_call: TRBV9
cdr3_aa: CASSIGQGPNQPQHF; cdr3_nt: TGTGCCAGTAGTATCGGGCAGGGCCCCAATCAGCCCCAGCATTTT; d_call: -; clone_size: -; j_call: TRBJ1-5; v_call: TRBV19
cdr3_aa: CAWSVDSGAYEQYF; cdr3_nt: TGTGCCTGGAGTGTAGACAGTGGAGCCTACGAGCAGTACTTC; d_call: -; clone_size: -; j_call: TRBJ2-7; v_call: TRBV30